A single sample gave rise to the 16 T cell receptor beta chains below, sequenced in a study of beta chain features in type 1 diabetes. Their target antigens are unknown. The whole isolated RNA underwent reverse transcription, so sequencing captured expressed TCRB transcripts. Repertoires were generated with immunoSEQ multiplex PCR, while TCRdb's copy carries only in-frame clones and drops some. The sample contains some 240,000 clones, roughly 16% of which appear only once. Study observations and caveats: Moderate yet significant TCRB CDR3 shortening was seen in Type 1 diabetes patients in all four CD4+ subsets.

Sequences were obtained from naive CD4+ T cells from blood. These receptors were obtained from a man aged 25-40 years with type 1 diabetes.

The chain employs TRBV20-1 and TRBJ2-5; D may be TRBD2 (5 bases). CDR3 length: 11 residues. V lost 6 bases and J lost 9, with 14 bases in between. The germline V gene has CDR1 DFQATT and CDR2 SNEGSKA (reference sequence). The CDR3 nucleotides are TGCAGTGCCCGGGTCGCCGGGGCCCAGTACTTC. Protein: CSARVAGAQYF.

This clone showed up just a few times. V usage is TRBV6-6 and J usage is TRBJ1-4, with a tentative D call TRBD1 (6 bases). Trimming shortened V by 8 bases and J by 8 bases, and 15 bases separated the two germline ends. The CDR3 spans 13 residues. Germline V gene lookup returns CDR1 MNHNY and CDR2 SVGAGI (reference sequence). CDR3 sequence reads: CASHGQLPEKLFF. CDR3 DNA: TGTGCCAGCCATGGACAGCTACCCGAAAAACTGTTTTTT.

This clone was detected only a few times. V is TRBV18 and J is TRBJ2-7, with D perhaps matching TRBD1 (6 bases). The CDR3 is made up of 14 amino acids. Germline V gives CDR1 KGHSH, CDR2 LQKENI. With 4 bases removed from V and 2 bases from J, the gap between germline ends came to 12 bases. The CDR3 reads CASSLATGTYEQYF. In DNA, the CDR3 is TGTGCCAGCTCACTAGCGACAGGAACCTACGAGCAGTACTTC.

This sequence joins TRBV7-2 and TRBJ2-2; D remains ambiguous. Germline V gene data show CDR1 as SGHTA and CDR2 as FQGNSA. This CDR3 has 13 residues. V was pared by 4 bases and J by 5 bases, with 8 bases between. CDR3 nucleotide sequence: TGTGCCAGCAGCTCGAGTTATACCGGGGAGCTGTTTTTT. It translates to CASSSSYTGELFF.

This clone was seen only a few times. The genes are TRBV7-9 and TRBJ2-1, with 9 nucleotides matching TRBD2. This CDR3 comprises 16 residues. CDR1 and CDR2 (germline): SEHNR, FQNEAQ (reference sequence). V gave up 4 bases and J gave up 7 bases; unmatched junction bases: 11. The CDR3 DNA reads as TGTGCCAGCAGCTCCGGGACTAGCATTTCCGAGAATGAGCAGTTCTTC. This translates into CASSSGTSISENEQFF.

The J gene is TRBJ2-3, the V gene TRBV10-1, with 11 nucleotides matching TRBD2. The CDR3 covers 15 residues. V shed 6 bases and J 0 bases; nucleotides not matched to a gene: 2. Per germline, CDR1 WNHNN and CDR2 SYGVQD (reference sequence). The DNA for the CDR3 is TGCGCCAGCAGCCGGACTAGCGGGAGCACAGATACGCAGTATTTT. Residues: CASSRTSGSTDTQYF.

This clone has a handful of counts. The chain links TRBV30 to TRBJ2-7; no definite D call. The V gene's germline CDR1 is GTSNPN and CDR2 SVGIG (reference sequence). V dropped 2 bases and J dropped 7 bases, with 12 bases sitting between them. The CDR3 covers 12 residues. The CDR3 DNA is TGTGCCTGGAGTTTCGGGTTTTGGGAGCAGTACTTC. This encodes CAWSFGFWEQYF.

This clone was seen a few times. V and J are TRBV20-1 and TRBJ1-2; D unresolved. The CDR3 has 11 amino acids. Trimming pared 2 bases from V and 4 bases from J, leaving 5 bases between. From germline, CDR1 is DFQATT and CDR2 SNEGSKA (reference sequence). In DNA, the CDR3 is TGCAGTGCTAGACTCTTCTATGGCTACACCTTC. Protein: CSARLFYGYTF.

This clone turned up a few times. The J gene is TRBJ2-7, the V gene TRBV18; TRBD1 agrees at 8 bases. The CDR3 is 15 amino acids. Germline V CDR1 and CDR2: KGHSH, LQKENI. V lost 3 bases, J lost 3 bases, and 7 bases stayed unmatched. The CDR3 loop is CASSPLRDRFYEQYF. In DNA, the CDR3 is TGTGCCAGCTCACCCCTCCGGGACAGGTTCTACGAGCAGTACTTC.

The CDR3 coding sequence is TGTGCCACCAGCACTTCACTAGCGGGAGCAGATACGCAGTATTTT. Its protein product is CATSTSLAGADTQYF. The V gene is TRBV15, the J gene TRBJ2-3; 11 nucleotides line up with TRBD2. The CDR3 covers 15 residues. V trimming: 4 bases; J trimming: 4 bases; junction bases outside the gene matches: 4. From germline, CDR1 is LNHNV and CDR2 YYDKDF (reference sequence).

The CDR3, as DNA: TGTGCCATTGGGACTAGCGGGCCCTTAGGGGGCAATGAGCAGTTCTTC. Protein sequence: CAIGTSGPLGGNEQFF. The genes are TRBV10-3 and TRBJ2-1, with 12 nucleotides matching TRBD2. CDR3 length: 16 residues. V lost 9 bases and J lost 6; bases outside the gene matches: 12. CDR1 is ENHRY and CDR2 is SYGVKD in the germline V gene.

On this clone: This sample also contains other DNA sequences that code for the same CDR3. The rearrangement joins TRBV30 to TRBJ1-1, with 7 bases fitting TRBD1. CDR3 length: 13 residues. Germline V gene sequence: CDR1 GTSNPN, CDR2 SVGIG (reference sequence). V lost 3 bases and J lost 2; bases outside the gene matches: 3. The CDR3 DNA reads TGTGCCTGGAGCCGACAGGGAAACACTGAAGCTTTCTTT. The encoded protein is CAWSRQGNTEAFF.

J is TRBJ2-4 and V is TRBV5-1, with TRBD1 matching over 8 bases. The germline CDR1 and CDR2 sequences are SGHRS and YFSETQ. The CDR3 extends over 16 amino acids. The trim removed 5 bases at V and 1 base at J, leaving 8 bases unmatched. The CDR3 region is CASSVYQGAAKNIQYF. CDR3 DNA: TGCGCCAGCAGTGTGTACCAGGGGGCTGCCAAAAACATTCAGTACTTC.

This clone was recorded a few times. V gene TRBV7-9 combines with J gene TRBJ1-2; 8 positions match TRBD1. V was clipped by 5 bases and J by 7 bases; unmatched bases: 6. The germline CDR1 and CDR2 sequences are SEHNR and FQNEAQ (reference sequence). There are 13 residues in the CDR3. The CDR3 loop is CASSPGQGFGYTF. Written as DNA, the CDR3 is TGTGCCAGCAGCCCCGGACAGGGCTTTGGCTACACCTTC.

V gene TRBV28 combines with J gene TRBJ2-3; 7 nucleotides match TRBD2. The CDR3 runs to 12 residues. After removal of 10 bases from V and 2 bases from J, the junction contained 3 bases not matched to a gene. Germline V CDR1 and CDR2: MDHEN, SYDVKM. CDR3 sequence reads: CATGTNTDTQYF. CDR3 sequence (DNA): TGTGCCACGGGGACTAACACAGATACGCAGTATTTT.

The rearrangement uses TRBV6-5 and TRBJ1-4, with D hard to call. V shed 2 bases and J shed 3 bases, with 10 bases lying between them. This CDR3 has 15 amino acids. Germline values: CDR1 MNHEY, CDR2 SVGAGI. CDR3: CASSYQLRSNEKLFF. CDR3 nucleotides: TGTGCCAGCAGTTACCAGCTAAGGTCTAATGAAAAACTGTTTTTT.